The 9 T cell receptor beta chains below were found in one sample sequenced in a study of vaccination and CD4 T cells after COVID-19. Treatment in this sample: roughly 10-day PBMC culture with coronavirus spike peptide pools or control peptides (ViraFEST assay). Sequenced with the Oncomine TCR Beta short-read assay was DNA taken from cultured CD4+ T cells. One entry per CDR3 protein, called by TCRdb with MiXCR from the PCR reads. The sample carries under 15,000 distinct CDR3 sequences, around half recorded once. Their recognized antigens are unknown. The specimen was CD4+ T cells from blood, cultured in vitro. The source is a human donor who had recovered from COVID-19.

This clonotype was recorded a few times. V usage is TRBV20-1 and J usage is TRBJ2-7, with 9 positions matching TRBD2. CDR3 length: 15 residues. Looked up from germline, CDR1 is DFQATT and CDR2 is SNEGSKA (reference sequence). J was trimmed by 4 bases and V by 0 bases; bases with no gene match: 7. This CDR3 is CSARDVAGVQYEQYF. Written as DNA, the CDR3 is TGCAGTGCTAGAGATGTAGCGGGAGTACAGTACGAGCAGTACTTC.

This clonotype showed up just a few times. The V gene is TRBV24-1, the J gene TRBJ1-2, with TRBD1 matching over 7 bases. Germline V gene lookup returns CDR1 KGHDR and CDR2 SFDVKD. V shed 4 bases and J 1 base; nucleotides not matched to a gene: 5. The CDR3 contains 15 residues. The CDR3 spells CATSESTGINYGYTF. The CDR3 DNA sequence: TGTGCCACCAGTGAGTCGACAGGGATTAACTATGGCTACACCTTC.

This clonotype was observed once. The CDR3 DNA reads TGCGCCAGCAGCCCTGAATGGGTTAAGGAGACCCAGTACTTC. Translated: CASSPEWVKETQYF. The V gene is TRBV5-1, the J gene TRBJ2-5; D not certain. The germline CDR1 and CDR2 sequences are SGHRS and YFSETQ. There are 14 residues in the CDR3. Trimming pared 4 bases from V and 5 bases from J, leaving 15 bases between.

Only a few counts were recorded for this clonotype. The rearrangement joins TRBV15 to TRBJ1-4; D is ambiguous. CDR3 length: 12 amino acids. V was trimmed by 3 bases and J by 9 bases, leaving 8 bases between them. Looked up from germline, CDR1 is LNHNV and CDR2 is YYDKDF (reference sequence). CDR3 protein: CATSRGTKKLFF. In DNA form, the CDR3 reads TGTGCCACCAGCAGGGGCACGAAAAAACTGTTTTTT.

The rearrangement joins TRBV28 to TRBJ2-3; 9 bases agree with TRBD2. The CDR3 is made up of 17 amino acids. V lost 4 bases, J lost 3 bases, and 11 bases stayed unmatched. Germline-derived CDR1 and CDR2 are MDHEN and SYDVKM. The CDR3 reads CASSSPPPGLATDTQYF. In DNA form, the CDR3 reads TGTGCCAGCAGTTCCCCCCCCCCGGGACTAGCTACAGATACGCAGTATTTT. Together with reference TRBV28 and TRBJ2-3, the CDR3 gives the full variable domain: DVKVTQSSRYLVKRTGEKVFLECVQDMDHENMFWYRQDPGLGLRLIYFSYDVKMKEKGDIPEGYSVSREKKERFSLILESASTNQTSMYLCASSSPPPGLATDTQYFGPGTRLTVL.

This chain connects TRBV18 to TRBJ1-5; no reliable D call. The CDR3 totals 13 residues. V lost 2 bases and J 5 bases, leaving 7 bases between the germline ends. Germline CDR1 reads KGHSH; CDR2 reads LQKENI. The DNA of the CDR3 is TGTGCCAGCTCACCAGTGCCTTATCAGCCCCAGCATTTT. This gives the protein CASSPVPYQPQHF.

CDR3 nucleotides: TGTGCCAGCAGTCTGCCGAATGAGCAGTTCTTC. It is translated as CASSLPNEQFF. The chain has TRBV12-3 or TRBV12-4 and TRBJ2-1; no definite D call. Between the trimmed V and J ends, which lost 5 bases and 7 bases, there was a span of 6 bases. This CDR3 is built from 11 residues.

In its sample, this clonotype was seen a few times. This sequence joins TRBV7-2 and TRBJ2-5; TRBD1 is a possible D gene (5 bases). Germline values: CDR1 SGHTA, CDR2 FQGNSA. The V gene lost 4 bases and the J gene lost 3 bases, with 9 bases spanning the gap. The CDR3 is 13 amino acids. CDR3: CASSSTAEETQYF. In DNA, the CDR3 is TGTGCCAGCAGCTCGACAGCAGAAGAGACCCAGTACTTC.

The rearrangement links TRBV20-1 to TRBJ1-1; D not certain. The V end lost 1 base, the J end lost 12 bases, and 15 bases lay between the germline ends. From germline, CDR1 is DFQATT and CDR2 SNEGSKA (reference sequence). This CDR3 has 12 residues. The CDR3 DNA reads as TGCAGTGCTAGAGCGGGTCTCCCCGAATCTTTCTTT. This sequence encodes CSARAGLPESFF.